The rows below give T cell receptor beta chains drawn from one sample of a study of response to subunit inactivated influenza vaccine. TCRdb re-called the RT-PCR reads through MiXCR, storing one row per CDR3 protein. The sample holds hundreds of thousands of distinct CDR3 sequences; about 15% are singletons and the top ten take 6.5% to 8%. The sequenced sample was PBMCs from blood, obtained around two weeks before vaccination. Source of these receptors: a man aged 45 to 65 who received an inactivated influenza vaccine. The CDR3 runs from the conserved cysteine through the conserved F or W. The D gene is left open where the match is weak. The size of a clone is reported for some rows only, either as once, few or many, or as a class for expanded clones.

D	size	V	J	DNA	CDR3
TRBD1	few	TRBV28	TRBJ2-7	TGTGCCAGCAGTTCAGGGGGCGATTCCTACGAGCAGTACTTC	CASSSGGDSYEQYF
.	many	TRBV7-2	TRBJ2-1	TGTGCCAGCAGCTCGATTAGCGTTAGGAAGTTCTTC	CASSSISVRKFF
.	.	TRBV20-1	TRBJ1-1	TGCAGTGCTAGAGGGGTTTCGAACACTGAAGCTTTCTTT	CSARGVSNTEAFF
.	.	TRBV27	TRBJ2-7	TGTGCCAGCAGTTATTCCCTCTCGCCCTCCTACGAGCAGTACTTC	CASSYSLSPSYEQYF
TRBD1	few	TRBV20-1	TRBJ1-5	TGCAGTGCTAGAGATACACAGGGGGCAGTAAGCAATCAGCCCCAGCATTTT	CSARDTQGAVSNQPQHF
.	.	TRBV28	TRBJ1-4	TGTGCCAGCAGTACCCTGGGGGCCCTCTGGGTTTTT	CASSTLGALWVF
TRBD1	few	TRBV6-1	TRBJ2-7	TGTGCCAGCAGTCCCGGGACAGCAAACGAGCAGTACTTC	CASSPGTANEQYF
.	few	TRBV14	TRBJ2-7	TGTGCCAGCAGCCAAGAGTTGTGGGGGCAGTACTTC	CASSQELWGQYF
.	many	TRBV5-1	TRBJ2-7	TGCGCCAGCAGCCCCCCCACCCCCTACGAGCAGTACTTC	CASSPPTPYEQYF
TRBD2	few	TRBV29-1	TRBJ2-1	TGCAGCGTTGCCCATAGCGGGTCCTACAATGAGCAGTTCTTC	CSVAHSGSYNEQFF
.	many	TRBV29-1	TRBJ2-5	TGCAGCGTTGTATTGTGGATCGGGACCCAGTACTTC	CSVVLWIGTQYF
TRBD2	few	TRBV6-1	TRBJ2-1	TGTGCCAGCCGACTAGGACTAGCAAGCGATGAGCAGTTCTTC	CASRLGLASDEQFF
TRBD1	few	TRBV5-1	TRBJ2-5	TGCGCCAGCAGCTCCCCCGACAGGGTGAGGACCCAGTACTTC	CASSSPDRVRTQYF
TRBD1	few	TRBV20-1	TRBJ1-1	TGCAGTGCAGCACTCACAGGGGTTATGAACACTGAAGCTTTCTTT	CSAALTGVMNTEAFF
.	.	TRBV11-2	TRBJ2-5	TGTGCCAGCAGCGTCGCCGGTTCAGACGAGACCCAGTACTTC	CASSVAGSDETQYF
.	.	TRBV5-6	TRBJ2-7	TGTGCCAGCAGCGACGGGAACTACGAGCAGTACTTC	CASSDGNYEQYF
.	.	TRBV15	TRBJ1-5	TGTGCCACCAGCAGAAACCCGGACAGTCCCAATCAGCCCCAGCATTTT	CATSRNPDSPNQPQHF
TRBD1	few	TRBV5-1	TRBJ2-1	TGCGCCAGCAGCTTGCTCCAGGGGGCCTACAATGAGCAGTTCTTC	CASSLLQGAYNEQFF
.	.	TRBV6-2/TRBV6-3	TRBJ1-6	TGTGCCAGCAATTATATCGGGGCACCCCTCCACTTT	CASNYIGAPLHF
.	few	TRBV18	TRBJ2-2	TGTGCCAGCTCGCCAGAGATTTTCGGTTACGTCGGGGAGCTGTTTTTT	CASSPEIFGYVGELFF